This is a list of T cell receptor beta chains from one sample in a study of identical twins. TCRdb processed the 5' RACE reads anew with MiXCR; each CDR3 protein has one entry. This sample yields roughly 1.6 million distinct CDR3 sequences, of which under 35% are seen a single time; 0.25% to 0.3% belongs to the top ten. The sequenced sample was cord blood. The receptors come from a newborn girl in good health. The CDR3 runs from the conserved cysteine through the conserved F or W. The D gene is left open where the match is weak. Size is omitted from some rows. Given values are once, few, many or a class for expanded clones.

size	V	J	D	DNA	CDR3
.	TRBV7-9	TRBJ2-7	TRBD1	TGTGCCAGCAGCCCCACGACCGGGACAGGGCAATACGAGCAGTACTTC	CASSPTTGTGQYEQYF
few	TRBV6-2/TRBV6-3	TRBJ1-2	.	TGTGCCAGCAGTTCGTCAGGATTCCCCGGCTACACCTTC	CASSSSGFPGYTF
.	TRBV12-5	TRBJ2-1	TRBD2	TGTGCTAGTGGTTTGGTCACTAGCGGGAGAGACTACAATGAGCAGTTCTTC	CASGLVTSGRDYNEQFF
.	TRBV16	TRBJ2-1	TRBD2	TGTGCCAGCAGCCCCCGCGGGAGGTGGGGCTACAATGAGCAGTTCTTC	CASSPRGRWGYNEQFF
.	TRBV6-2/TRBV6-3	TRBJ2-7	.	TGTGTCAGCAGTTACTCGTTCTCCCATAAATCTGCCGGGACATTCATCAGGGGCTCCTACGAGCAGTACTTC	CVSSYSFSHKSAGTFIRGSYEQYF
.	TRBV5-1	TRBJ2-7	TRBD2	TGCGCCAGCAGCGTCGGACTAGCGGGAGGGCACAATGAGCAGTACTTC	CASSVGLAGGHNEQYF
.	TRBV28	TRBJ2-1	.	TGTGCCAGCTTCCTTGCCGGGACGCAGTTCTTC	CASFLAGTQFF
.	TRBV4-2	TRBJ2-1	TRBD2	TGTGCCAGCAGCCAACAGACTAGCGAATACAATGAGCAGTTCTTC	CASSQQTSEYNEQFF
few	TRBV6-5	TRBJ2-5	TRBD2	TGTGCCAGCAGTTACTCGGGGGGGATTTGGCAGGAGTACTTC	CASSYSGGIWQEYF
few	TRBV7-9	TRBJ2-1	TRBD2	TGTGCCAGCAGCTTAGGGGACTATAGGGCCTACAATGAGCAGTTCTTC	CASSLGDYRAYNEQFF
few	TRBV9	TRBJ2-4	TRBD2	TGTGCCAGCAGCGTAGATACTAGCGGGGTCCAAAACATTCAGTACTTC	CASSVDTSGVQNIQYF
.	TRBV11-1	TRBJ2-1	TRBD2	TGTGCCAGCAGCCCCCGGACTAGAAGCTCCTACAATGAGCAGTTCTTC	CASSPRTRSSYNEQFF
.	TRBV7-2	TRBJ2-1	.	TGTGCCAGCAACAGTCCAGGGTCGAACAATGAGCAGTTCTTC	CASNSPGSNNEQFF
.	TRBV5-1	TRBJ2-3	TRBD2	TGCGCGAGCAGGGGGAAGTCTGGACTAGCGGGCACAGATACGCAGTATTTT	CASRGKSGLAGTDTQYF
few	TRBV28	TRBJ1-1	.	TGTGCCAGCAGTCCGGGCTCCTTTATGAACACTGAAGCTTTCTTT	CASSPGSFMNTEAFF
.	TRBV11-2	TRBJ2-1	.	TGTGCCAGCAGCTTAAACGGCTACAATGAGCAGTTCTTC	CASSLNGYNEQFF
few	TRBV20-1	TRBJ1-6	TRBD1	TGCAGTGCTAGAATGGGGACAGGGGGGCGAAATTCACCCCTCCACTTT	CSARMGTGGRNSPLHF
.	TRBV29-1	TRBJ2-5	TRBD1	TGCAGCTCAAGGACAGGGTCTCAAGAGACCCAGTACTTC	CSSRTGSQETQYF
.	TRBV21-1	TRBJ1-1	.	TGTGCCAGCAGCAAATTTGACAGGGAGAACACTGAAGCTTTCTTT	CASSKFDRENTEAFF
many	TRBV14	TRBJ2-1	TRBD1	TGTGCCAGCAGTCCCCCGGGACAGGGATTTGGTGAGCAGTTCTTC	CASSPPGQGFGEQFF
few	TRBV24-1	TRBJ2-3	TRBD2	TGTGCCACCAGTGATCCCCGACTAGCGGGAGCAGATACGCAGTATTTT	CATSDPRLAGADTQYF
few	TRBV6-2/TRBV6-3	TRBJ2-6	.	TGTGCCAGCAGTGCACGCCTCTCTGGGGCCAACGTCCTGACTTTC	CASSARLSGANVLTF
.	TRBV6-5	TRBJ2-2	.	TGTGCCAGCAGTTACTCTCGACAGGGCGGGACTGAGAAGCGCACCGGGGAGCTGTTTTTT	CASSYSRQGGTEKRTGELFF
.	TRBV6-6	TRBJ1-6	.	TGTGCCAGCAGTCGAATCGATGAGTCACCCCTCCACTTT	CASSRIDESPLHF
few	TRBV3-1	TRBJ2-7	TRBD1	TGTGCCAGCAGCCAAGCGACAGGGCCCTCCTACGAGCAGTACTTC	CASSQATGPSYEQYF
.	TRBV20-1	TRBJ1-4	.	TGCAGTGCTGCGGGACATAATGAAAAACTGTTTTTT	CSAAGHNEKLFF
.	TRBV20-1	TRBJ2-3	TRBD2	TGCAGTGCTAGAGATAGCGGGAGGGCCTTAGATACGCAGTATTTT	CSARDSGRALDTQYF
few	TRBV6-5	TRBJ2-7	.	TGTGCCAGCAGTTACCCACAGGGAGACGAGCAGTACTTC	CASSYPQGDEQYF
once	TRBV28	TRBJ1-5	.	TGTGCCATCTTGGGACGGGAGAATCAGCCCCAGCATTTT	CAILGRENQPQHF
once	TRBV4-1	TRBJ2-1	TRBD2	TGCGCCAGCAGCCAAGAAGGAACTAGCGGTCTGCACAATGAGCAGTTCTTC	CASSQEGTSGLHNEQFF
.	TRBV20-1	TRBJ2-2	.	TGCAGTGCTAGAGATTGGACATCGAACACCGGGGAGCTGTTTTTT	CSARDWTSNTGELFF
.	TRBV5-1	TRBJ2-7	TRBD1	TGCGCCAGCAGCTTGGTGACAGGGGGCTTTAGCGAGCAGTACTTC	CASSLVTGGFSEQYF
.	TRBV6-1	TRBJ1-5	.	TGTGCCACAGATCAGCCCCAGCATTTT	CATDQPQHF
many	TRBV5-1	TRBJ2-7	.	TGCGCCAGCAAGGAGTGGGGGTCCTACGAGCAGTACTTC	CASKEWGSYEQYF
.	TRBV6-6	TRBJ2-7	.	TGTGCCAGCATTTACTCGTCCTGGGGTAGGGGCTCCTACGAGCAGTACTTC	CASIYSSWGRGSYEQYF
few	TRBV13	TRBJ2-3	.	TGTGCCAGCAGCTTAAGGTCGACTTCAGGTACGCAGTATTTT	CASSLRSTSGTQYF
.	TRBV20-1	TRBJ1-6	.	TGCAGTGCACCGACAGATGGTTCACCCCTCCACTTT	CSAPTDGSPLHF
.	TRBV20-1	TRBJ1-6	TRBD1	TGCAGTGCTAGAGATACGGACAGGAGCTCCTATAATTCACCCCTCCACTTT	CSARDTDRSSYNSPLHF
many	TRBV6-6	TRBJ1-2	.	TGTGCCAGCAGTTACCAGGGTAGGGACTATGGCTACACCTTC	CASSYQGRDYGYTF
few	TRBV5-1	TRBJ2-5	.	TGCGCCAGCAGCTTGCTAGGCAGGGGACAAGAGACCCAGTACTTC	CASSLLGRGQETQYF
few	TRBV3-1	TRBJ2-3	TRBD2	TGTGCCAGCAGCCCTCGACTAGCGGCAGGCACAGATACGCAGTATTTT	CASSPRLAAGTDTQYF
few	TRBV7-8	TRBJ2-3	.	TGTGCCAGCAGCTTAGAATTGGCTCGGGGGGCTGATACGCAGTATTTT	CASSLELARGADTQYF
few	TRBV5-1	TRBJ2-1	TRBD2	TGCGCCAGCAGTCGGTTTGATCGCGGGGGGGCCCATGAGCAGTTCTTC	CASSRFDRGGAHEQFF
.	TRBV3-1	TRBJ1-1	TRBD1	TGTGCCAGCAGCCAAGGGGAGAGGGGGCACACTGAAGCTTTCTTT	CASSQGERGHTEAFF
.	TRBV5-6	TRBJ1-2	TRBD1	TGTGCCGGCAGCGAGGACAGGGGCGGGGACTATGGCTACACCTTC	CAGSEDRGGDYGYTF